The rows below give T cell receptor beta chains drawn from one sample of a study of blood T cell repertoires in COVID-19. Method: immunoSEQ multiplex PCR; TCRdb's copy keeps in-frame clones and lacks some. The sample has 350,000 to 450,000 clones, roughly 88% seen once. The sample was PBMCs or T cells enriched from blood (not recorded which). These receptors all come from a woman under 30 who had been exposed to COVID-19. CDR3s include the opening cysteine and the closing phenylalanine or tryptophan. The D gene is left open where the match is weak. Size is omitted from some rows. Given values are once, few, many or a class for expanded clones.

>TRBJ1-1|NA|TRBD1|TRBV29-1|12
TGCAGCGCCGCGGACAGGGCCACAATAGCTTTCTTT
CSAADRATIAFF
>TRBJ1-1|NA|TRBD1|TRBV7-8|13
TGTGCCAGCAGCTGGGACAGGAACACTGAAGCTTTCTTT
CASSWDRNTEAFF
>TRBJ1-4|NA|TRBD1|TRBV27|18
TGTGCCAGCAGTTTATCGACAGGGGGCGCGAGGACTAATGAAAAACTGTTTTTT
CASSLSTGGARTNEKLFF
>TRBJ1-6|few|TRBD1|TRBV11-2|17
TGTGCCAGCAGAGAGGGACAGGTGGGCTCCTATAATTCACCCCTCCACTTT
CASREGQVGSYNSPLHF
>TRBJ1-1|NA|NA|TRBV28|14
TGTGCCAGCAGTTTTGGGGGGGGACGAACTGAAGCTTTCTTT
CASSFGGGRTEAFF
>TRBJ1-4|NA|NA|TRBV27|16
TGTGCCAGCAGACCTATCTCTCGTGAAGGCGGTGAAAAACTGTTTTTT
CASRPISREGGEKLFF
>TRBJ2-6|NA|NA|TRBV7-8|17
TGTGCCAGCAGCTTAGAGGACAGCCTCTCTGGGGCCAACGTCCTGACTTTC
CASSLEDSLSGANVLTF
>TRBJ2-1|NA|TRBD2|TRBV6-4|14
TGTGCCAGCAGTTCCAGCGGGGGGGACGATGAGCAGTTCTTC
CASSSSGGDDEQFF
>TRBJ2-5|NA|NA|TRBV25-1|14
TGTGCCAGCAGTAGGGGGGGCACTCAAGAGACCCAGTACTTC
CASSRGGTQETQYF
>TRBJ2-1|NA|NA|TRBV6-2/TRBV6-3|14
TGTGCCAGCAGTTACCAAGGAGGCTACAATGAGCAGTTCTTC
CASSYQGGYNEQFF
>TRBJ2-7|NA|NA|TRBV28|15
TGTGCCAGCAGTTTATACCCCCCAGGGCGCTACGAGCAGTACTTC
CASSLYPPGRYEQYF
>TRBJ2-1|NA|TRBD2|TRBV14|16
TGTGCCAGCAGCCTTTTAGCGGGAGTCTTTTACAATGAGCAGTTCTTC
CASSLLAGVFYNEQFF
>TRBJ2-7|NA|NA|TRBV30|15
TGTGCCTGGAGTGTAGTGTCGGCAGGGAGGTACGAGCAGTACTTC
CAWSVVSAGRYEQYF
>TRBJ2-7|NA|TRBD1|TRBV27|16
TGTGCCAGCAGCCCCTATCATTCCGGGACAGGGGAAGAGCAGTACTTC
CASSPYHSGTGEEQYF
>TRBJ2-2|NA|TRBD1|TRBV9|15
TGTGCCAGCAGCGTAGGGGACAGGGGTACCGGGGAGCTGTTTTTT
CASSVGDRGTGELFF
>TRBJ2-7|NA|TRBD1|TRBV29-1|15
TGCAGCGTTGAAGGGACGGGACAGGGGGCCTACGAGCAGTACTTC
CSVEGTGQGAYEQYF
>TRBJ2-7|once|NA|TRBV7-2|15
TGTGCCAGCAGCTTAGTAGGAGCCTACTCCTACGAGCAGTACTTC
CASSLVGAYSYEQYF
>TRBJ2-1|NA|TRBD1|TRBV30|11
TGTGCCGGACAGGGATTCAATGAGCAGTTCTTC
CAGQGFNEQFF
>TRBJ2-1|NA|NA|TRBV19|16
TGTGCCAGTAGTCCCTTAGGTAGCGGAGCCTACAATGAGCAGTTCTTC
CASSPLGSGAYNEQFF
>TRBJ2-1|NA|TRBD2|TRBV10-3|15
TGTGCCATCAGTGTTTTAGCGGGAGGGCCAAATGAGCAGTTCTTC
CAISVLAGGPNEQFF
>TRBJ1-5|NA|NA|TRBV3-1/TRBV3-2|12
TGTGCCAGCAGTTCGGGGGATCAGCCCCAGCATTTT
CASSSGDQPQHF
>TRBJ1-5|NA|NA|TRBV12-5|17
TGTGCTAGTGGTCACCGGACAGTTGTTTCTAGCAATCAGCCCCAGCATTTT
CASGHRTVVSSNQPQHF
>TRBJ1-2|NA|TRBD1|TRBV30|12
TGTGCCTGGAGTTCGACAGGGTGGGGCTACACCTTC
CAWSSTGWGYTF
>TRBJ2-7|once|TRBD1|TRBV27|14
TGTGCCAGCAGTTCCGGGACAGGGGGCTACGAGCAGTACTTC
CASSSGTGGYEQYF
>TRBJ1-3|few|TRBD1|TRBV5-1|17
TGCGCCAGCAGCTTGCCCGGGACAGGGTACCCTGGAAACACCATATATTTT
CASSLPGTGYPGNTIYF
>TRBJ1-3|NA|NA|TRBV7-2|16
TGTGCCAGCAGCTTAGGACTTGGTCCCTCTGGAAACACCATATATTTT
CASSLGLGPSGNTIYF
>TRBJ2-7|NA|TRBD1|TRBV10-3|13
TGTGCCACGAGGGACAGGGGACCCTACGAGCAGTACTTC
CATRDRGPYEQYF